These 18 T cell receptor beta chains were all obtained from the same sample, sequenced in a study of beta chain features in type 1 diabetes. General study points: TCRB CDR3 length was moderately but significantly reduced in all four CD4+ subsets of Type 1 diabetes patients.

Their target antigens are unknown. Of the isolated RNA, all was reverse transcribed, and so the sequenced material was expressed TCRB transcripts. Some clones are missing from TCRdb's copy, which holds only in-frame ones; the method was immunoSEQ multiplex PCR. The sample lists under 150,000 clones, roughly 10% occurring once. What was sequenced was central memory CD4+ T cells from blood. These TCRs come from a man aged 25-45 years with type 1 diabetes.

The CDR3 loop is CASSPGGATSLYYGYTF. DNA for the CDR3: TGTGCCAGCAGCCCTGGCGGGGCTACGAGTCTCTACTATGGCTACACCTTC. This chain links TRBV5-4 with TRBJ1-2; the D gene is possibly TRBD1 (5 bases). Trimming left V 4 bases short and J 3 bases short, with 22 bases between. Germline V gene data show CDR1 as SGHNT and CDR2 as YYREEE (reference sequence). The CDR3 is 17 amino acids.

A few counts support this clone. The genes are TRBV4-1 and TRBJ2-1; 14 bases agree with TRBD2. The CDR3 runs to 15 residues. V was pared by 5 bases and J by 9 bases, with 6 bases of the junction left unmatched. Germline lookup yields CDR1 MGHRA and CDR2 YSYEKL. CDR3: CASSARLAGGIEQFF. CDR3 nucleotides: TGCGCCAGCAGCGCGCGACTAGCGGGGGGGATTGAGCAGTTCTTC.

This clone has a handful of counts. This chain joins TRBV7-6 and TRBJ2-1, with 7 bases that match TRBD1. This CDR3 has 12 residues. The V gene's germline CDR1 is SGHVS and CDR2 FNYEAQ. V dropped 4 bases and J dropped 14; count of bases not matched to a gene: 8. CDR3 in amino acids: CASSYPGQREFF. CDR3 nucleotide sequence: TGTGCCAGCAGCTACCCGGGACAGAGGGAGTTCTTC.

This clone came up once. The chain carries TRBV18 and TRBJ1-4; TRBD1 matches 11 bases. CDR3 length equals 17 residues. Germline CDR1 KGHSH, CDR2 LQKENI. The ends lost 2 bases at V and 5 bases at J; junction bases unmatched: 7. The CDR3 is CASSPGTGGPRNEKLFF. The CDR3 DNA sequence: TGTGCCAGCTCACCAGGGACAGGGGGGCCTCGGAATGAAAAACTGTTTTTT.

This clone was found a few times. The V and J genes are TRBV9 and TRBJ2-3, with 10 bases matching TRBD1. Looked up from germline, CDR1 is SGDLS and CDR2 is YYNGEE. There are 17 residues in the CDR3. Trimming cost V 3 bases and J 1 base; bases outside gene matches: 8. The CDR3 nucleotides are TGTGCCAGCAGCGCGAAACCCGGGACAGGGGGCACAGATACGCAGTATTTT. Protein sequence: CASSAKPGTGGTDTQYF. Full variable domain (outside the CDR3, taken from reference TRBV9 and TRBJ2-3): DSGVTQTPKHLITATGQRVTLRCSPRSGDLSVYWYQQSLDQGLQFLIQYYNGEERAKGNILERFSAQQFPDLHSELNLSSLELGDSALYFCASSAKPGTGGTDTQYFGPGTRLTVL.

V usage is TRBV18 and J usage is TRBJ2-1, with D tentatively TRBD1 (6 bases). CDR1 and CDR2 (germline): KGHSH, LQKENI. The ends were cut back, 4 bases at V and 4 bases at J, with 17 bases in the middle. The CDR3 sequence is 16 residues long. The CDR3 DNA reads as TGTGCCAGCTCACTTGGCCCGGGACACTCGTACAATGAGCAGTTCTTC. Amino acid sequence: CASSLGPGHSYNEQFF.

The table lists this clone with many counts. This chain connects TRBV7-2 to TRBJ1-5; no reliable D call. Germline V lookup: CDR1 SGHTA, CDR2 FQGNSA. The CDR3 spans 12 residues. V shed 8 bases and J shed 3 bases, with 8 bases lying between them. The chain's CDR3 is CASSVYNQPQHF. CDR3 bases: TGTGCCAGCTCTGTTTACAATCAGCCCCAGCATTTT.

This clone was detected a few times. The rearrangement uses TRBV11-2 and TRBJ1-2; D gene uncertain. V gave up 4 bases and J gave up 5 bases, with 14 bases separating them. This CDR3 contains 14 residues. Germline assignment: CDR1 SGHAT and CDR2 FQNNGV. The CDR3 region has the DNA TGTGCCAGCAGCTCCCCCGCCGCCAGGTATGGCTACACCTTC. Translated, it gives CASSSPAARYGYTF.

This clone was seen only a few times. The chain recombines TRBV18 with TRBJ1-1; a possible D gene is TRBD1 (6 bases). Germline V CDR1 and CDR2: KGHSH, LQKENI. This CDR3 contains 12 residues. With 6 bases removed from V and 7 bases from J, the gap between germline ends came to 12 bases. The CDR3 loop reads CASSTDRLEAFF. In DNA, the CDR3 is TGTGCCAGCTCCACTGACAGGCTTGAAGCTTTCTTT. Combining the CDR3 with reference TRBV18 and TRBJ1-1 gives the whole variable domain NAGVMQNPRHLVRRRGQEARLRCSPMKGHSHVYWYRQLPEEGLKFMVYLQKENIIDESGMPKERFSAEFPKEGPSILRIQQVVRGDSAAYFCASSTDRLEAFFGQGTRLTVV.

The V call is TRBV28, the J call TRBJ2-6; 9 positions match TRBD1. V shed 4 bases, J shed 0 bases, and the junction held 10 bases outside the gene matches. This CDR3 spans 19 amino acids. From germline, CDR1 is MDHEN and CDR2 SYDVKM. As DNA, the CDR3 is TGTGCCAGCAGTTCCCCATCGGGACAGGGCCGCTCTGGGGCCAACGTCCTGACTTTC. It is translated as CASSSPSGQGRSGANVLTF.

This clone occurred a few times. The rearrangement links TRBV6-1 to TRBJ2-7; TRBD1 is a possible D gene (6 bases). The germline V gene has CDR1 MNHNS and CDR2 SASEGT. V lost 6 bases, J lost 6 bases, and 9 bases lay in between. The CDR3 length is 11 residues. This CDR3 is CASRKGGEQYF. Here the CDR3 DNA reads TGTGCCAGCAGAAAAGGGGGCGAGCAGTACTTC.

This clone was seen a few times. The chain carries TRBV2 and TRBJ2-1, with 10 bases fitting TRBD1. Germline assignment: CDR1 SNHLY and CDR2 FYNNEI. J lost 3 bases, V lost 4 bases, and 6 bases had no gene match. This CDR3 comprises 16 residues. The CDR3 DNA reads TGTGCCAGCAGTGGGAGGACAGGGGGTAACTACAATGAGCAGTTCTTC. Amino acid sequence: CASSGRTGGNYNEQFF.

This rearrangement joins TRBV10-2 to TRBJ1-2, with 8 bases that match TRBD1. Trimming at V came to 3 bases and at J to 4 bases, leaving 1 base not matched to a gene. CDR3 size: 13 residues. Germline CDR1 is WSHSY and CDR2 is SAAADI. CDR3 coding DNA: TGCGCCAGCAGTGATGACAGGGGCTATGGCTACACCTTC. This encodes CASSDDRGYGYTF.

In its sample, this clone was seen a few times. This sequence joins TRBV9 and TRBJ1-1; no clear D. The germline CDR1 and CDR2 sequences are SGDLS and YYNGEE. This CDR3 is 16 amino acids long. V lost 4 bases and J 1 base, leaving 17 bases between the germline ends. The CDR3 is CASSPRIGEGNTEAFF. In DNA, the CDR3 is TGTGCCAGCAGCCCCCGGATCGGGGAAGGGAACACTGAAGCTTTCTTT.

The chain combines TRBV19 with TRBJ2-3; TRBD2 agrees at 8 bases. V lost 6 bases and J lost 4; bases outside the gene matches: 6. Germline V gene data show CDR1 as LNHDA and CDR2 as SQIVND (reference sequence). The CDR3 is 14 amino acids. CDR3 sequence reads: CASRRRGASDTQYF. DNA of the CDR3: TGTGCCAGTAGACGGCGGGGGGCCTCAGATACGCAGTATTTT.

V and J are TRBV9 and TRBJ1-2; 7 nucleotides line up with TRBD1. CDR1 is SGDLS, CDR2 YYNGEE, per germline. The J segment lost 2 bases and the V segment lost 2 bases, leaving 6 bases of the junction unmatched. The CDR3 loop spans 15 amino acids. The CDR3 spells CASSVTGLENYGYTF. The CDR3 coding sequence is TGTGCCAGCAGCGTGACAGGGTTGGAGAACTATGGCTACACCTTC.

V gene TRBV7-9 combines with J gene TRBJ2-3; D possibly corresponds to TRBD2 (6 bases). CDR1 is SEHNR, CDR2 FQNEAQ, per germline (reference sequence). The ends were cut back, 6 bases at V and 6 bases at J, with 10 bases in the middle. The CDR3 runs to 12 residues. This CDR3 reads CASRKEGDTQYF. The CDR3 nucleotides read TGTGCCAGCAGAAAGGAGGGCGATACGCAGTATTTT. The variable domain in full, completed from reference TRBV7-9 and TRBJ2-3, reads DTGVSQNPRHKITKRGQNVTFRCDPISEHNRLYWYRQTLGQGPEFLTYFQNEAQLEKSRLLSDRFSAERPKGSFSTLEIQRTEQGDSAMYLCASRKEGDTQYFGPGTRLTVL.

This clone was counted a few times. The J gene is TRBJ2-5, the V gene TRBV19; 13 bases agree with TRBD2. CDR1 LNHDA and CDR2 SQIVND come from the germline V gene (reference sequence). The CDR3 runs to 15 residues. Germline trimming cut 6 bases from V and 0 bases from J; bases unmatched to any gene: 1. DNA for the CDR3: TGTGCCAGTAGAGGGACTAGCGGGGACCAAGAGACCCAGTACTTC. Protein product: CASRGTSGDQETQYF.